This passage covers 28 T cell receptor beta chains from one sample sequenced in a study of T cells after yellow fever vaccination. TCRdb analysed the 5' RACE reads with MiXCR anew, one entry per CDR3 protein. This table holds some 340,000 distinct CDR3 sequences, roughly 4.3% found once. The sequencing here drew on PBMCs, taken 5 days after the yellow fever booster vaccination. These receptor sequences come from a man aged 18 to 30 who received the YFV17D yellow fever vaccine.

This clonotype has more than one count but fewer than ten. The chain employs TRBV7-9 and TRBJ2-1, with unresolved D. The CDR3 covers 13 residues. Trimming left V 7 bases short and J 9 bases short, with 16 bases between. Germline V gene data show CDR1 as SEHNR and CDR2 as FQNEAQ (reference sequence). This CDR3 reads CASIRTADIEQFF. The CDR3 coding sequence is TGTGCCAGCATCAGGACGGCAGACATTGAGCAGTTCTTC.

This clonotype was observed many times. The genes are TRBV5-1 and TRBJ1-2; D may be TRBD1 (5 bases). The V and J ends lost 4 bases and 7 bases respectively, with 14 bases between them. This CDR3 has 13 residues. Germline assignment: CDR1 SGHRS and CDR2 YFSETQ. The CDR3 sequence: CASSLGSGGGYTF. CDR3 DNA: TGCGCCAGCAGCCTTGGTTCGGGGGGTGGCTACACCTTC.

The CDR3 DNA is TGTGCCAGCAGCCTCGGGGAAACCAGCTCCTACGAGCAGTACGTC. Its translation is CASSLGETSSYEQYV. The chain combines TRBV5-6 with TRBJ2-7, with D maybe TRBD2 (5 bases). The germline CDR1 and CDR2 sequences are SGHDT and YYEEEE. Between the trimmed V and J ends, which lost 4 bases and 0 bases, there was a span of 14 bases. The CDR3 length is 15 residues.

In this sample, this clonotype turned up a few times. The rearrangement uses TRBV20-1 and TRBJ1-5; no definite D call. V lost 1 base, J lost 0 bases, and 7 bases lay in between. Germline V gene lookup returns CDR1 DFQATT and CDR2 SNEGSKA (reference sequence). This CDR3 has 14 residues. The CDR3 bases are TGCAGTGCTAGAGGGGCTTATAGCAATCAGCCCCAGCATTTT. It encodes CSARGAYSNQPQHF.

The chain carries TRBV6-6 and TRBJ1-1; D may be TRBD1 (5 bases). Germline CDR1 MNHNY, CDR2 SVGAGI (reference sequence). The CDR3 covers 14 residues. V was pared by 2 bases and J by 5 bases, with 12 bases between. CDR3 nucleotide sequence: TGTGCCAGCAGTTACCGGGACTCAATAACTGAAGCTTTCTTT. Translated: CASSYRDSITEAFF.

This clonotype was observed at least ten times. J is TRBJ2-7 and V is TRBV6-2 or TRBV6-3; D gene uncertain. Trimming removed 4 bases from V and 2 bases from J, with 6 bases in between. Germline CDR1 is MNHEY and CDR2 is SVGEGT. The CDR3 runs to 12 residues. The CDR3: CASSFSTYEQYV. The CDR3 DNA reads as TGTGCCAGCAGTTTTTCGACCTACGAGCAGTACGTC.

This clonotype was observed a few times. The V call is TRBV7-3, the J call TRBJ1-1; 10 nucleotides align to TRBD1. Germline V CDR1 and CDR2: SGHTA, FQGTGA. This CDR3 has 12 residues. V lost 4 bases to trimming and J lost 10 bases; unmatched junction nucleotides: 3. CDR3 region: CASSSGQGVAFF. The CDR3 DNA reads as TGTGCCAGCAGCTCCGGACAGGGGGTAGCTTTCTTT.

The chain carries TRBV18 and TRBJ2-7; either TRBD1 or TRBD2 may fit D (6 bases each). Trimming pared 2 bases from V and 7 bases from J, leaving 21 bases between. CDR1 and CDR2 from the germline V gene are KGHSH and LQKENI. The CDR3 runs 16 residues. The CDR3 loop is CASSPSYGGRQREQYF. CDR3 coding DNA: TGTGCCAGCTCACCATCTTACGGGGGCCGGCAGCGGGAGCAGTACTTC.

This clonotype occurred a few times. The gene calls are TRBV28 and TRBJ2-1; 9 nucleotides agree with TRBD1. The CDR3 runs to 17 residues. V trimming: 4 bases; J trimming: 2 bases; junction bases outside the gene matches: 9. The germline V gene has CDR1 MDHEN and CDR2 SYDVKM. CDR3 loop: CASSSRNRGLPYNEQFF. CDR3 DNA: TGTGCCAGCAGTTCGCGCAACAGGGGGCTCCCCTACAATGAGCAGTTCTTC.

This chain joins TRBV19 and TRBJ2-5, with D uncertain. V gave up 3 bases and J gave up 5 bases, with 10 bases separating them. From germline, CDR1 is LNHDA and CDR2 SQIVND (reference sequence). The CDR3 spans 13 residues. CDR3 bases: TGTGCCAGTAGTATCGAGGTGTCGGAGACCCAGTACTTC. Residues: CASSIEVSETQYF.

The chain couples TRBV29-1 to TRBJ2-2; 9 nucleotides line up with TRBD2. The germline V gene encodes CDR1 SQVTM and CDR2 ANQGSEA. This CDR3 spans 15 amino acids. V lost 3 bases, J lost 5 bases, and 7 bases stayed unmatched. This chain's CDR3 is CSVEVAGGETGELFF. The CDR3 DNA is TGCAGCGTTGAGGTTGCGGGGGGGGAGACCGGGGAGCTGTTTTTT.

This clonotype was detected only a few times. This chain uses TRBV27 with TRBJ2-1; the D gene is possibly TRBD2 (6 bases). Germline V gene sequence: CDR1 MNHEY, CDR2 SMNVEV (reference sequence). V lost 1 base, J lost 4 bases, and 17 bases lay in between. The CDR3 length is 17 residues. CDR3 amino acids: CASSLFSGTPEYNEQFF. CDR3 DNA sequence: TGTGCCAGCAGTTTATTCTCCGGGACTCCGGAATACAATGAGCAGTTCTTC.

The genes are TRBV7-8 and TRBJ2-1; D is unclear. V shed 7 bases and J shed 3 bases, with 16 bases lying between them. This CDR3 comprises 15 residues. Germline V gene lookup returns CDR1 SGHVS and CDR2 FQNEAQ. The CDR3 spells CASTGIVGNYNEQFF. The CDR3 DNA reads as TGTGCCAGCACTGGAATCGTGGGCAACTACAATGAGCAGTTCTTC.

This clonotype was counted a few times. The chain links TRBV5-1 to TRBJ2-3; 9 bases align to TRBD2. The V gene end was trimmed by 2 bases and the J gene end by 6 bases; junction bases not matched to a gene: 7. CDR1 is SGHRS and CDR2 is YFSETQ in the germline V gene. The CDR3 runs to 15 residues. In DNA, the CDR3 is TGCGCCAGCAGCTTCAGCGGGGGGAGTATGGATACGCAGTATTTT. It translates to CASSFSGGSMDTQYF. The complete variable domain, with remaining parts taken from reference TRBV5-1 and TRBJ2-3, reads KAGVTQTPRYLIKTRGQQVTLSCSPISGHRSVSWYQQTPGQGLQFLFEYFSETQRNKGNFPGRFSGRQFSNSRSEMNVSTLELGDSALYLCASSFSGGSMDTQYFGPGTRLTVL.

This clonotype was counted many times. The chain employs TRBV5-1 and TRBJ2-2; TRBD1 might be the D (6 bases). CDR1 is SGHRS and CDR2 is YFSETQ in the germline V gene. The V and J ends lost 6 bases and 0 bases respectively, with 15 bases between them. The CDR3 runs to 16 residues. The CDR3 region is CASNPPTGTNTGELFF. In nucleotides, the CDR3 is TGCGCCAGCAACCCACCGACAGGAACGAACACCGGGGAGCTGTTTTTT.

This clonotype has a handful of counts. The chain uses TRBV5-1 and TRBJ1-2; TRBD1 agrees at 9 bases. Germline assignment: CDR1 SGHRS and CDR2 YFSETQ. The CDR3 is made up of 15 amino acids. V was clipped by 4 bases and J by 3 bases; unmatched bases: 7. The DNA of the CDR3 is TGCGCCAGCAGCCCGACAGGGGGACCCGACTATGGCTACACCTTC. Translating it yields CASSPTGGPDYGYTF.

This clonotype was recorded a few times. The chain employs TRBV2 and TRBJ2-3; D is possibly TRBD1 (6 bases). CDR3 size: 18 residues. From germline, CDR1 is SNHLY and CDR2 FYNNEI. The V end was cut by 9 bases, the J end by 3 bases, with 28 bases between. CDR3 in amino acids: CARSKQVSTGGFTDTQYF. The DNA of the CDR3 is TGTGCCAGAAGTAAGCAGGTATCGACAGGAGGATTTACAGATACGCAGTATTTT.

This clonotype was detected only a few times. The CDR3 loop is CASSQDPGQSYNEQFF. The CDR3 nucleotides are TGCGCCAGCAGCCAAGATCCGGGCCAGTCCTACAATGAGCAGTTCTTC. This chain connects TRBV4-3 to TRBJ2-1, with unresolved D. V lost 0 bases and J 1 base, leaving 10 bases between the germline ends. Germline lookup yields CDR1 LGHNA and CDR2 YSLEER. This CDR3 contains 16 residues.

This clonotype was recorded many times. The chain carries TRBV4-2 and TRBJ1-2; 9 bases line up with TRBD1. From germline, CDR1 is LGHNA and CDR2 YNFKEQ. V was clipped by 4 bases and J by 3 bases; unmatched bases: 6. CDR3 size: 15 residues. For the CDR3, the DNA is TGTGCCAGCAGCCGGGGGACAGGGAGGGACTATGGCTACACCTTC. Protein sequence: CASSRGTGRDYGYTF.

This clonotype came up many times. CDR3 nucleotide sequence: TGTGCCATCAGTGGCGGCCCTCGAGAGACCCAGTACTTC. Translating gives CAISGGPRETQYF. The J gene is TRBJ2-5, the V gene TRBV10-3, with no clear D. Trimming left V 4 bases short and J 4 bases short, with 10 bases between. CDR1 and CDR2 from the germline V gene are ENHRY and SYGVKD. The CDR3 length is 13 residues.

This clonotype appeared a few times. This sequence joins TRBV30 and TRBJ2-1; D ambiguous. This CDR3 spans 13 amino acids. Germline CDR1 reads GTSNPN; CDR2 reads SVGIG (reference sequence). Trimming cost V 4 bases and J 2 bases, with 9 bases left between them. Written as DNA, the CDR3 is TGTGCCTGGACGGGTTCGCCCTACAATGAGCAGTTCTTC. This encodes CAWTGSPYNEQFF.

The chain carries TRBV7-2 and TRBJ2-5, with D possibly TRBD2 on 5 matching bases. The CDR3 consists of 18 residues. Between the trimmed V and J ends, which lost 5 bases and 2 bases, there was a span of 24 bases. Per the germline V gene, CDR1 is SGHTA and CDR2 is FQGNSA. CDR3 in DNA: TGTGCCAGCAGCGAATCCCCGAGGACTGAGCTAGGGCAAGAGACCCAGTACTTC. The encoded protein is CASSESPRTELGQETQYF.

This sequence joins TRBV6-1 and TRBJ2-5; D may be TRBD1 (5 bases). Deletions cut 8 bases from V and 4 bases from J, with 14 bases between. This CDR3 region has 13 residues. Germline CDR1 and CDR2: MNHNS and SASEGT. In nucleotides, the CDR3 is TGTGCCAGCGTGGCGAGAGACAGAGAGACCCAGTACTTC. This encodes CASVARDRETQYF.

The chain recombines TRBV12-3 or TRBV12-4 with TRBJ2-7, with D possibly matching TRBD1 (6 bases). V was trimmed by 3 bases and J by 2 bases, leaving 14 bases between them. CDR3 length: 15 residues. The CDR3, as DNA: TGTGCCAGCAGTTTTCAGGGACATTTGACCTACGAGCAGTACTTC. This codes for CASSFQGHLTYEQYF.

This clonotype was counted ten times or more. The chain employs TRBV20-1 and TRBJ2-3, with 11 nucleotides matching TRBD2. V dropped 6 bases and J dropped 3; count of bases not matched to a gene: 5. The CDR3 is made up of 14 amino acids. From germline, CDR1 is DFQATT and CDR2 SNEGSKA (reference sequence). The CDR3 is CSAVTSGGTDTQYF. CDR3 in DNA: TGCAGTGCCGTAACTAGCGGGGGTACAGATACGCAGTATTTT.

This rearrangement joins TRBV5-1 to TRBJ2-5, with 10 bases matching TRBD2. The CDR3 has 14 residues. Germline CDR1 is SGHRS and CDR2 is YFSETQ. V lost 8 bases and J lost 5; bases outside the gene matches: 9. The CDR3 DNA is TGCGCCAGTAAAGCGGGGGGGCCTTGGGAGACCCAGTACTTC. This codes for CASKAGGPWETQYF.

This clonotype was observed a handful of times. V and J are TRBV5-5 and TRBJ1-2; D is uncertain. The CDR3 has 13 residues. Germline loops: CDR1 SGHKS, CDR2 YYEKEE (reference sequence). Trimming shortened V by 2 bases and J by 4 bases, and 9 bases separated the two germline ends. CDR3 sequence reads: CASSFSRSYGYTF. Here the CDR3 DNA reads TGTGCCAGCAGCTTTTCGCGCTCCTATGGCTACACCTTC.

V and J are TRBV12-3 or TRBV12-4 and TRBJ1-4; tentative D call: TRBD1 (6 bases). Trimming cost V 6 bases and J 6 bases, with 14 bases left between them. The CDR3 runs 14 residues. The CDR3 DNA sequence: TGTGCCAGCAGCCCCCCAGGGGTTGATGAAAAACTGTTTTTT. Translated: CASSPPGVDEKLFF.